A selection of T cell receptor beta chains follows, all from one sample in a study of beta chain features in type 1 diabetes. Libraries were prepared by immunoSEQ multiplex PCR; TCRdb keeps only in-frame clonotypes and omits some of them. This table holds about 650,000 clones, 9.5% to 15% found once. The sequenced material came from naive CD4+ T cells from blood. Receptors originate from a young man with type 1 diabetes. CDR3s include the opening cysteine and the closing phenylalanine or tryptophan. D genes are given only for firm matches. Expanded clones get a size class; other rows say once, few or many, or leave the size out.

len: 14; d_gene: .; abundance: few; j_gene: TRBJ2-4; v_gene: TRBV5-4; CDR3nt: TGTGCCAGCAGCCCGGGACAACCGACAGGCATTCAGTACTTC; CDR3aa: CASSPGQPTGIQYF
len: 13; d_gene: .; abundance: .; j_gene: TRBJ1-2; v_gene: TRBV5-4; CDR3nt: TGTGCCAGCAGCGTGGACAACAACTATGGCTACACCTTC; CDR3aa: CASSVDNNYGYTF
len: 16; d_gene: TRBD2; abundance: few; j_gene: TRBJ2-3; v_gene: TRBV10-1; CDR3nt: TGCGCCAGCAGTGACCTGGCGGGGGGCAGCACAGATACGCAGTATTTT; CDR3aa: CASSDLAGGSTDTQYF
len: 15; d_gene: .; abundance: .; j_gene: TRBJ1-5; v_gene: TRBV7-2; CDR3nt: TGTGCCAGCAGCTTAGTAGTCGAGAGCAATCAGCCCCAGCATTTT; CDR3aa: CASSLVVESNQPQHF
len: 15; d_gene: TRBD1; abundance: .; j_gene: TRBJ2-2; v_gene: TRBV12-5; CDR3nt: TGTGCTAGTGGTTTGAGACAGGGGAACACCGGGGAGCTGTTTTTT; CDR3aa: CASGLRQGNTGELFF
len: 16; d_gene: TRBD2; abundance: few; j_gene: TRBJ2-5; v_gene: TRBV4-3; CDR3nt: TGCGCCAGCAGCCAAGATCTCGCGGGGGGGCGGGAGACCCAGTACTTC; CDR3aa: CASSQDLAGGRETQYF
len: 16; d_gene: .; abundance: few; j_gene: TRBJ1-4; v_gene: TRBV11-2; CDR3nt: TGTGCCAGCAGCTTAGAGGTAGACAGACTTAATGAAAAACTGTTTTTT; CDR3aa: CASSLEVDRLNEKLFF
len: 15; d_gene: TRBD2; abundance: .; j_gene: TRBJ2-5; v_gene: TRBV11-3; CDR3nt: TGTGCCAGCAGCTCCGACGGCGGGGGACAAGAGACCCAGTACTTC; CDR3aa: CASSSDGGGQETQYF
len: 14; d_gene: .; abundance: few; j_gene: TRBJ2-5; v_gene: TRBV6-6; CDR3nt: TGTGCCAGCAGTCAGGACCAGTTGCAAGAGACCCAGTACTTC; CDR3aa: CASSQDQLQETQYF
len: 16; d_gene: .; abundance: few; j_gene: TRBJ1-6; v_gene: TRBV5-4; CDR3nt: TGTGCCAGCAGCACCCCACCTTTTAACGGGAATTCACCCCTCCACTTT; CDR3aa: CASSTPPFNGNSPLHF
len: 13; d_gene: .; abundance: .; j_gene: TRBJ2-1; v_gene: TRBV10-3; CDR3nt: TGTGCCATCAGTGAGTCGAAAGAGAATGAGCAGTTCTTC; CDR3aa: CAISESKENEQFF
len: 13; d_gene: .; abundance: .; j_gene: TRBJ1-5; v_gene: TRBV4-2; CDR3nt: TGTGCCAGCAGCCAAGCGGAAAATCAGCCCCAGCATTTT; CDR3aa: CASSQAENQPQHF
len: 15; d_gene: .; abundance: few; j_gene: TRBJ1-1; v_gene: TRBV6-5; CDR3nt: TGTGCCAGCAGTTACTCGACGAAGGGTGTAACTGAAGCTTTCTTT; CDR3aa: CASSYSTKGVTEAFF
len: 17; d_gene: .; abundance: .; j_gene: TRBJ2-2; v_gene: TRBV7-2; CDR3nt: TGTGCCAGCAGCTTAGATTCCGGGGTCGGCTATTCCGGGGAGCTGTTTTTT; CDR3aa: CASSLDSGVGYSGELFF
len: 14; d_gene: .; abundance: .; j_gene: TRBJ2-1; v_gene: TRBV6-6; CDR3nt: TGTGCCAGCAGTCTAGAAAGCTCCTACAATGAGCAGTTCTTC; CDR3aa: CASSLESSYNEQFF
len: 13; d_gene: .; abundance: .; j_gene: TRBJ2-7; v_gene: TRBV5-1; CDR3nt: TGCGCCAGCAGCTACGGACAGACTTACGAGCAGTACTTC; CDR3aa: CASSYGQTYEQYF
len: 13; d_gene: TRBD1; abundance: .; j_gene: TRBJ1-6; v_gene: TRBV14; CDR3nt: TGTGCCAGCAGACAGGGGGAAGGCTCACCCCTCCACTTT; CDR3aa: CASRQGEGSPLHF
len: 13; d_gene: TRBD1; abundance: few; j_gene: TRBJ2-4; v_gene: TRBV6-5; CDR3nt: TGTGCCAGCAGGGACAGGGGGGTGGGCATTCAGTACTTC; CDR3aa: CASRDRGVGIQYF
len: 17; d_gene: TRBD1; abundance: .; j_gene: TRBJ2-2; v_gene: TRBV7-6; CDR3nt: TGTGCCAGCAGCTTAGCTCCGGGACAGGGCGGCACCGGGGAGCTGTTTTTT; CDR3aa: CASSLAPGQGGTGELFF
len: 17; d_gene: TRBD1; abundance: .; j_gene: TRBJ2-2; v_gene: TRBV19; CDR3nt: TGTGCCAGTAGTCCCTCCACCGGGACAGCTAACACCGGGGAGCTGTTTTTT; CDR3aa: CASSPSTGTANTGELFF
len: 13; d_gene: .; abundance: .; j_gene: TRBJ1-6; v_gene: TRBV27; CDR3nt: TGTGCCAGCAGCTACGACAGTACCTCACCCCTCCACTTT; CDR3aa: CASSYDSTSPLHF
len: 16; d_gene: TRBD2; abundance: few; j_gene: TRBJ2-3; v_gene: TRBV28; CDR3nt: TGTGCCAGCAGTCCCTCCCGGGGGGGAATCACAGATACGCAGTATTTT; CDR3aa: CASSPSRGGITDTQYF
len: 15; d_gene: .; abundance: .; j_gene: TRBJ2-1; v_gene: TRBV7-2; CDR3nt: TGTGCCAGCAGCTTAAAGCGGGCGGCTGGCAATGAGCAGTTCTTC; CDR3aa: CASSLKRAAGNEQFF
len: 11; d_gene: .; abundance: .; j_gene: TRBJ2-5; v_gene: TRBV2; CDR3nt: TGTGCCAGCAGTACTACAGAGACCCAGTACTTC; CDR3aa: CASSTTETQYF
len: 11; d_gene: .; abundance: .; j_gene: TRBJ2-1; v_gene: TRBV5-1; CDR3nt: TGCGCCAGCAGCACCAGTCATGAGCAGTTCTTC; CDR3aa: CASSTSHEQFF
len: 15; d_gene: TRBD1; abundance: few; j_gene: TRBJ2-2; v_gene: TRBV7-9; CDR3nt: TGTGCCAGCAGCGCCGGGACAGGGGGCACCGGGGAGCTGTTTTTT; CDR3aa: CASSAGTGGTGELFF
len: 14; d_gene: .; abundance: few; j_gene: TRBJ2-7; v_gene: TRBV25-1; CDR3nt: TGTGCCAGCAGTGATCCAGGGAACTCCTACGAGCAGTACTTC; CDR3aa: CASSDPGNSYEQYF
len: 13; d_gene: .; abundance: .; j_gene: TRBJ2-7; v_gene: TRBV7-9; CDR3nt: TGTGCCAGCAGCCTGACACCTTCCTACGAGCAGTACTTC; CDR3aa: CASSLTPSYEQYF
len: 15; d_gene: TRBD1; abundance: .; j_gene: TRBJ1-6; v_gene: TRBV19; CDR3nt: TGTGCCAGTAGACCATCCGGGACAGACCATTCACCCCTCCACTTT; CDR3aa: CASRPSGTDHSPLHF
len: 14; d_gene: TRBD1; abundance: .; j_gene: TRBJ2-7; v_gene: TRBV10-3; CDR3nt: TGTGCCATCAGTGAGGAGGGGGCGGTATCCCCCCAGTACTTC; CDR3aa: CAISEEGAVSPQYF
len: 14; d_gene: .; abundance: few; j_gene: TRBJ2-5; v_gene: TRBV28; CDR3nt: TGTGCCAGCAGTTTATCGTCTAGCTTCGAGACCCAGTACTTC; CDR3aa: CASSLSSSFETQYF
len: 11; d_gene: .; abundance: few; j_gene: TRBJ1-1; v_gene: TRBV11-2; CDR3nt: TGTGCCAGCACCCTAGACACTGAAGCTTTCTTT; CDR3aa: CASTLDTEAFF
len: 13; d_gene: .; abundance: .; j_gene: TRBJ2-2; v_gene: TRBV15; CDR3nt: TGTGCCACCAGCAGAGCAAACACCGGGGAGCTGTTTTTT; CDR3aa: CATSRANTGELFF
len: 12; d_gene: .; abundance: few; j_gene: TRBJ2-7; v_gene: TRBV28; CDR3nt: TGTGCCAGCAGACAGGGAGGATACGAGCAGTACTTC; CDR3aa: CASRQGGYEQYF
len: 13; d_gene: .; abundance: .; j_gene: TRBJ1-2; v_gene: TRBV2; CDR3nt: TGTGCCAGCAGTAGCAGCGCATTCTATGGCTACACCTTC; CDR3aa: CASSSSAFYGYTF
len: 13; d_gene: .; abundance: few; j_gene: TRBJ2-7; v_gene: TRBV6-5; CDR3nt: TGTGCCAGCAGTTACTCGTTGGGTGACGAGCAGTACTTC; CDR3aa: CASSYSLGDEQYF
len: 15; d_gene: TRBD1; abundance: few; j_gene: TRBJ2-7; v_gene: TRBV5-1; CDR3nt: TGCGCCAGCAGCTGGTCCGGGACAGGGTCGTACGAGCAGTACTTC; CDR3aa: CASSWSGTGSYEQYF
len: 13; d_gene: .; abundance: .; j_gene: TRBJ1-4; v_gene: TRBV30; CDR3nt: TGTGCCTGGAGTGGGGGACTCGTAGAAAAACTGTTTTTT; CDR3aa: CAWSGGLVEKLFF
len: 15; d_gene: .; abundance: .; j_gene: TRBJ1-5; v_gene: TRBV2; CDR3nt: TGTGCCAGCAGCAAACAGGGACGGAGCAATCAGCCCCAGCATTTT; CDR3aa: CASSKQGRSNQPQHF
len: 15; d_gene: TRBD1; abundance: few; j_gene: TRBJ2-1; v_gene: TRBV5-1; CDR3nt: TGCGCCAGCAGCTACAATGACAGGGGAGGCGATGAGCAGTTCTTC; CDR3aa: CASSYNDRGGDEQFF
len: 14; d_gene: TRBD2; abundance: .; j_gene: TRBJ2-7; v_gene: TRBV5-4; CDR3nt: TGTGCCAGCAGCCGGAGCGGGACGGACTACGAGCAGTACTTC; CDR3aa: CASSRSGTDYEQYF
len: 14; d_gene: .; abundance: few; j_gene: TRBJ1-6; v_gene: TRBV10-3; CDR3nt: TGTGCCATCAGTGAGTCCCACAATAATTCACCCCTCCACTTT; CDR3aa: CAISESHNNSPLHF
len: 12; d_gene: .; abundance: .; j_gene: TRBJ1-1; v_gene: TRBV5-1; CDR3nt: TGCGCCAGCAGCCCGACGGGCACTGAAGCTTTCTTT; CDR3aa: CASSPTGTEAFF
len: 18; d_gene: .; abundance: few; j_gene: TRBJ2-6; v_gene: TRBV7-9; CDR3nt: TGTGCCAGCAGCTTAGCGCGAGCAGGGCCCTCTGGGGCCAACGTCCTGACTTTC; CDR3aa: CASSLARAGPSGANVLTF
len: 16; d_gene: TRBD1; abundance: few; j_gene: TRBJ1-4; v_gene: TRBV18; CDR3nt: TGTGCCAGCTCACCGACCGAAGGGACAGGGAATGAAAAACTGTTTTTT; CDR3aa: CASSPTEGTGNEKLFF